The T cell receptor (beta chain) described here comes from a study of blood T cell repertoires in COVID-19 (dated by TCRdb to 2020 to 2022). About the investigation overall: The collaborator samples originated in the United States, Italy and Spain and spanned the acute and convalescent phases of COVID-19. The dataset comprised deeply sampled blood TCRbeta repertoires from subjects exposed to, actively infected with, or recovered from COVID-19. The sample metadata nearly always contained a de-identified subject ID, COVID-19 status, age in years and sex. The repertoires were released in a freely available public database meant as a resource for research on the immune response to SARS-CoV-2. The samples were drawn from two sources: the first 160 participants of the ongoing ImmuneRACE study, and 1,000 to 1,500 subjects contributed by 6 global collaborators. Where available, HLA class I and class II types were taken from metadata supplied by the sample provider and were not determined by assay-based typing. The prospective study material was composed of cDNA or gDNA derived from T cells, B-cell-depleted T cells, or PBMCs.

TCRbeta CDR3 regions were amplified from genomic DNA using the immunoSEQ Assay, a bias-controlled multiplex PCR. The authors processed their data as follows. The number of nucleated cells in each sample was estimated from the amplification of reference gene primers within the assay. To quantify the absolute abundance of each unique TCRbeta CDR3 rearrangement, sequence reads were collapsed and filtered. Productive Simpson clonality was computed per sample as the square root of Simpson's diversity index over productive rearrangements. In its TCRdb copy, this immuneACCESS table keeps in-frame sequences only and misses some clones. Where compared with another copy, unresolved V genes explain less than half of these, and the others have no known cause. D and trimming come from the DNA, and the V and J calls and clone size come from that table. The sample yields nearly 200,000 clones; around 84% were counted once. The ten largest make up around 19% of the sample.

A distance of 13 bases separates the germline ends of V and J, which lose 8 bases and 2 bases respectively. The CDR3 contains 14 residues, cysteine and phenylalanine counted. The entry retains the CDR3 DNA only, 42 bases that are in frame from base 1. The germline V gene sets CDR1 to ENHRY and CDR2 to SYGVKD. The collaborating institutions used their own protocols to collect whole blood in K2EDTA tubes. For TCRbeta analysis, collaborators shipped samples as frozen whole blood, isolated PBMCs, or DNA extracted from either of those sample types. What the work shows at the level of the full study, not this receptor alone: The quantity of clinical and demographic metadata differed by source and by participant and was supplied without curation.

In regard to this clone: The antigen this receptor binds is unknown. One base away there is no much larger clone; base qualities are not given.

Material: peripheral blood. The receptor was derived from a human donor in a cohort sampled during active COVID-19. Rearrangement joined TRBV10-3 to TRBJ1-5; the D gene is perhaps TRBD1, from 6 matching bases. The bases are TGTGCCATCGGCACAGGGTTTGGCAATCAGCCCCAGCATTTT. Its translation reads: CAIGTGFGNQPQHF.